This T cell receptor beta chain was identified during a study of beta chain features in type 1 diabetes. Study at large: Patients looked much like healthy donors when it came to age, gender and cell yields. Findings and caveats of the study: Within the patient group, naive, central memory and Treg TCRB repertoires appeared more similar to each other than within healthy donors. Shortening of TCRB CDR3s, moderate but significant, appeared in all four CD4+ subsets of Type 1 diabetes patients. No resolution was reached here on whether HLA type influences TCRB rearrangement.

This clone was seen many times. Its matching antigen is unknown. This CDR3 is 15 amino acids long. V trimming: 3 bases; J trimming: 2 bases; junction bases outside the gene matches: 3. Germline loops: CDR1 SNHLY, CDR2 FYNNEI. The authors reverse transcribed all of the isolated RNA, so sequencing captured expressed TCRB transcripts. Produced via immunoSEQ multiplex PCR; TCRdb's table is partial and in-frame only. The data show over 150,000 clones, 7.5% to 10% seen once. The specimen sequenced was central memory CD4+ T cells from blood. The TCR was taken from a man aged 18 to 29 in good health. The chain is built from TRBV2 and TRBJ2-1, with TRBD2 matching over 8 bases. This chain's CDR3 is CASSESGGTYNEQFF. For the CDR3, the DNA is TGTGCCAGCAGTGAGAGCGGGGGAACCTACAATGAGCAGTTCTTC.